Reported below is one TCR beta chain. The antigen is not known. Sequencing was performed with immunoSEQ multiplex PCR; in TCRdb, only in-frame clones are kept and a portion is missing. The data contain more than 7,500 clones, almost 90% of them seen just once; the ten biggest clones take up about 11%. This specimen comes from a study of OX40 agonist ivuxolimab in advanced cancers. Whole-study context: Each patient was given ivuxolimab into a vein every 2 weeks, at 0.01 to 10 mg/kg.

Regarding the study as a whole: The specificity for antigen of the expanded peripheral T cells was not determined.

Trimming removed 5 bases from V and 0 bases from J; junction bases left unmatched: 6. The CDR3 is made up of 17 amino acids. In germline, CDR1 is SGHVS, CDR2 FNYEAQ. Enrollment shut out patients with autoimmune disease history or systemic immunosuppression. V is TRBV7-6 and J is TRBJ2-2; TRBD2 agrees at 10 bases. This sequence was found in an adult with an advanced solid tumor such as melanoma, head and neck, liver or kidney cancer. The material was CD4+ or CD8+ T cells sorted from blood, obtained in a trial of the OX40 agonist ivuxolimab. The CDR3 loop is CASSEGLADANTGELFF. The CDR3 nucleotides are TGTGCCAGCAGCGAAGGACTAGCGGATGCGAACACCGGGGAGCTGTTTTTT.